The text below deals with one TCR beta chain. What it recognizes is unknown. Additional DNA sequences in this sample encode the identical CDR3. These data originate in a study of T cell responses to AZD1222 COVID-19 vaccine. V dropped 2 bases and J dropped 2; count of bases not matched to a gene: 2. This CDR3 spans 15 amino acids. Germline V gene data show CDR1 as MDHEN and CDR2 as SYDVKM. Clones were sequenced by immunoSEQ multiplex PCR, and TCRdb holds only the in-frame ones, with some missing. The table includes roughly 150,000 clones, less than 95% detected once. Overall study findings and caveats: Among those given AZD1222, only six were seropositive at baseline. Nearly half of unique spike-specific TCRs reportedly avoided B.1.351 and B.1.1.7 mutated regions.

The source is an adult in good health. The V gene is TRBV28, the J gene TRBJ2-1; 8 bases are shared with TRBD2. The sample here was peripheral blood, taken on day 0 of AZD1222 vaccination. The CDR3 DNA follows: TGTGCCAGCAGTTTAAGCGGGAGAGCCTACAATGAGCAGTTCTTC. This encodes CASSLSGRAYNEQFF. The complete variable domain, with remaining parts taken from reference TRBV28 and TRBJ2-1, reads DVKVTQSSRYLVKRTGEKVFLECVQDMDHENMFWYRQDPGLGLRLIYFSYDVKMKEKGDIPEGYSVSREKKERFSLILESASTNQTSMYLCASSLSGRAYNEQFFGPGTRLTVL.